This is a list of T cell receptor beta chains from one sample in a study of blood T cell repertoires in COVID-19. Sequenced by immunoSEQ multiplex PCR; TCRdb stores in-frame clones only, minus some. In the table there are some 250,000 clones, 65% to 85% of which are singletons. The sample was peripheral blood. The receptors stem from a man aged 35 to 55 with acute or convalescent COVID-19. The CDR3 runs from the conserved cysteine through the conserved F or W. D genes are given only for firm matches. The size field is filled for only some rows; it gives once, few, many or a size class.

CDR3 length	D gene	V gene	clone size	J gene	CDR3 protein	CDR3 DNA
15	TRBD1	TRBV2	NA	TRBJ1-2	CASSDLGTAGYGYTF	TGTGCCAGCAGTGACCTAGGGACAGCGGGCTATGGCTACACCTTC
13	NA	TRBV28	NA	TRBJ1-2	CASSLTGHYGYTF	TGTGCCAGCAGTCTCACAGGGCACTATGGCTACACCTTC
15	TRBD1	TRBV30	NA	TRBJ1-2	CAWSSLSTGDRGYTF	TGTGCCTGGAGTTCCCTTTCGACAGGGGATCGTGGCTACACCTTC
11	NA	TRBV12-3/TRBV12-4	NA	TRBJ2-7	CASSARDEQYF	TGTGCCAGCAGCGCCCGAGACGAGCAGTACTTC
14	NA	TRBV6-5	NA	TRBJ1-5	CASRTGYGNQPQHF	TGTGCCAGCAGGACAGGTTATGGTAATCAGCCCCAGCATTTT
15	NA	TRBV15	NA	TRBJ1-2	CATSRDETHSRGYTF	TGTGCCACCAGCAGAGATGAGACTCATAGTCGAGGCTACACCTTC
16	NA	TRBV11-1	NA	TRBJ2-6	CASSPPGSSGANVLTF	TGTGCCAGCAGCCCACCGGGATCCTCCGGGGCCAACGTCCTGACTTTC
15	TRBD1	TRBV30	NA	TRBJ1-4	CAWSGQGATNEKLFF	TGTGCCTGGAGCGGACAGGGGGCAACTAATGAAAAACTGTTTTTT
15	NA	TRBV6-1	NA	TRBJ1-1	CASSEGPGLNTEAFF	TGTGCCAGCAGTGAAGGACCGGGGTTGAACACTGAAGCTTTCTTT
13	NA	TRBV11-2	NA	TRBJ2-2	CASSHGATGELFF	TGTGCCAGCAGCCACGGAGCCACCGGGGAGCTGTTTTTT
14	NA	TRBV5-1	NA	TRBJ2-5	CASSPGRQEETQYF	TGCGCCAGCAGCCCAGGAAGACAAGAAGAGACCCAGTACTTC
13	NA	TRBV11-2	once	TRBJ1-4	CASSLVRDEKLFF	TGTGCCAGCAGCTTAGTGAGGGATGAAAAACTGTTTTTT
19	NA	TRBV19	NA	TRBJ2-1	CASSRRGMSGNPSYNEQFF	TGTGCCAGTAGCAGGAGGGGGATGAGCGGGAATCCCTCCTACAATGAGCAGTTCTTC
14	TRBD2	TRBV6-5	once	TRBJ2-7	CASRRTSGPYEQYF	TGTGCCAGCAGGCGGACTAGCGGACCCTACGAGCAGTACTTC
19	NA	TRBV12-5	once	TRBJ1-5	CASGLVLFPRQATNQPQHF	TGTGCTAGTGGTTTGGTACTATTCCCAAGACAGGCAACTAATCAGCCCCAGCATTTT
17	NA	TRBV5-1	NA	TRBJ1-4	CASSASIPGTTNEKLFF	TGCGCCAGCAGCGCGTCGATTCCAGGAACAACTAATGAAAAACTGTTTTTT
12	NA	TRBV7-9	NA	TRBJ2-6	CASSSRLYVLTF	TGTGCCAGCAGCTCTAGACTATACGTCCTGACTTTC
13	NA	TRBV5-1	NA	TRBJ2-3	CASRRGSTDTQYF	TGCGCCAGCAGAAGGGGAAGCACAGATACGCAGTATTTT
13	TRBD2	TRBV6-5	NA	TRBJ2-1	CASSRLAGGLLFF	TGTGCCAGCAGCAGACTAGCGGGAGGCTTGTTGTTCTTC
14	NA	TRBV19	few	TRBJ1-3	CASTNLRSGNTIYF	TGTGCCAGTACTAATCTCCGCTCTGGAAACACCATATATTTT
13	NA	TRBV10-2	once	TRBJ1-1	CASSESGQGEAFF	TGCGCCAGCAGTGAGTCGGGGCAGGGCGAAGCTTTCTTT
14	NA	TRBV19	NA	TRBJ2-3	CASSITGSTDTQYF	TGTGCCAGTAGTATAACAGGGAGCACAGATACGCAGTATTTT
16	NA	TRBV14	NA	TRBJ1-2	CASSQKTGPINYGYTF	TGTGCCAGCAGCCAGAAGACAGGACCTATTAACTATGGCTACACCTTC
14	NA	TRBV11-2	once	TRBJ1-5	CASSLAGGDQPQHF	TGTGCCAGCAGCCTCGCCGGAGGCGATCAGCCCCAGCATTTT
15	NA	TRBV7-4	NA	TRBJ1-2	CASGWGRRANYGYTF	TGTGCCAGCGGCTGGGGGAGGAGAGCTAACTATGGCTACACCTTC
20	TRBD2	TRBV7-2	NA	TRBJ2-1	CASSLAFSGLAGVLGNEQFF	TGTGCCAGCAGCTTAGCGTTCAGTGGACTAGCGGGAGTTCTAGGCAATGAGCAGTTCTTC
13	TRBD1	TRBV5-1	NA	TRBJ1-1	CASIGQGGTEAFF	TGCGCCAGCATTGGACAGGGAGGAACTGAAGCTTTCTTT
19	NA	TRBV4-1	few	TRBJ2-5	CASSQDDGGAGGYQETQYF	TGCGCCAGCAGCCAAGATGATGGGGGCGCGGGTGGGTACCAAGAGACCCAGTACTTC
15	NA	TRBV5-4	NA	TRBJ1-2	CASSSIGTLIGGYTF	TGTGCCAGCAGCTCGATTGGGACACTCATAGGTGGCTACACCTTC
15	NA	TRBV5-1	once	TRBJ1-1	CASSLGYRDGNHAFF	TGCGCCAGCAGCTTAGGATACAGGGATGGGAATCACGCTTTCTTT
14	TRBD1	TRBV5-1	NA	TRBJ1-4	CASSDRQGGEKLFF	TGCGCCAGCAGCGACCGACAGGGGGGTGAAAAACTGTTTTTT
13	NA	TRBV10-2	once	TRBJ1-1	CASSAGGRTEAFF	TGCGCCAGCTCGGCAGGAGGAAGAACTGAAGCTTTCTTT
16	NA	TRBV5-4	NA	TRBJ2-1	CASSSNTGARYNEQFF	TGTGCCAGCAGCTCCAATACGGGAGCAAGGTACAATGAGCAGTTCTTC
15	NA	TRBV6-1	NA	TRBJ1-2	CASSEAWGRNYGYTF	TGTGCCAGCAGTGAAGCGTGGGGGCGAAACTATGGCTACACCTTC
14	NA	TRBV6-2/TRBV6-3	NA	TRBJ1-1	CASSYGRGRTEAFF	TGTGCCAGCAGTTACGGACGGGGTAGGACTGAAGCTTTCTTT
13	NA	TRBV19	NA	TRBJ1-2	CASSISAVYGYTF	TGTGCCAGTAGTATCTCAGCGGTCTATGGCTACACCTTC
14	NA	TRBV3-1/TRBV3-2	NA	TRBJ2-7	CASSQYAKSYEQYF	TGTGCCAGCAGCCAATACGCTAAATCCTACGAGCAGTACTTC
16	TRBD2	TRBV6-6	NA	TRBJ2-7	CASRTGTSGSGYEQYF	TGTGCCAGCAGAACCGGGACTAGCGGGAGCGGGTACGAGCAGTACTTC
17	NA	TRBV19	NA	TRBJ2-2	CASSIGHGSGNTGELFF	TGTGCCAGTAGTATAGGTCACGGGAGCGGGAACACCGGGGAGCTGTTTTTT
14	NA	TRBV7-2	NA	TRBJ2-1	CASSPNFGADEQFF	TGTGCCAGCAGCCCTAACTTTGGGGCGGACGAGCAGTTCTTC
13	NA	TRBV12-3/TRBV12-4	NA	TRBJ1-1	CASNMLTDTEAFF	TGTGCCAGCAACATGTTGACAGACACTGAAGCTTTCTTT
14	TRBD1	TRBV6-4	few	TRBJ1-1	CASSAGGAGTEAFF	TGTGCCAGCAGCGCAGGGGGCGCGGGCACTGAAGCTTTCTTT